One and the same sample provided the 26 T cell receptor beta chains below, sequenced in a study of shared clonotypes between healthy human individuals. TCRdb's table, derived via immunoSEQ multiplex PCR, lists solely in-frame clones and lacks some. Among 1,500,000 or so clones, roughly 98.5% were seen once, and the ten largest hold roughly 0.36%. The sequencing input was naive CD4+ T cells sorted from blood. The subset is: CD45RA+ positively selected. All receptors derive from a man aged 25 to 45 in good health.

The gene calls are TRBV7-2 and TRBJ2-3; 9 bases align to TRBD2. Germline values: CDR1 SGHTA, CDR2 FQGNSA. The CDR3 is 12 residues long. J was trimmed by 14 bases and V by 6 bases; bases with no gene match: 9. CDR3 DNA sequence: TGTGCCAGCAGATCTAGCGGGGTCCCGTGGTATTTT. The encoded protein is CASRSSGVPWYF.

This rearrangement joins TRBV28 to TRBJ1-1; no clear D gene. V dropped 6 bases and J dropped 0 bases, with 11 bases sitting between them. The CDR3 loop spans 14 amino acids. Germline V gene data show CDR1 as MDHEN and CDR2 as SYDVKM. The CDR3 loop is CASSPPYMNTEAFF. For the CDR3, the DNA is TGTGCCAGCAGCCCGCCATACATGAACACTGAAGCTTTCTTT.

The chain links TRBV2 to TRBJ2-1; 9 positions agree with TRBD2. Unmatched junction bases numbered 15, after V lost 6 bases and J lost 3 bases. The CDR3 is made up of 18 amino acids. Germline V lookup: CDR1 SNHLY, CDR2 FYNNEI. The CDR3, as DNA: TGTGCCAGCAGAGCCAAGTGGGCTAGCGGGAAAATCTACAATGAGCAGTTCTTC. Protein sequence: CASRAKWASGKIYNEQFF. Filled out from reference TRBV2 and TRBJ2-1, the complete variable domain reads EPEVTQTPSHQVTQMGQEVILRCVPISNHLYFYWYRQILGQKVEFLVSFYNNEISEKSEIFDDQFSVERPDGSNFTLKIRSTKLEDSAMYFCASRAKWASGKIYNEQFFGPGTRLTVL.

The chain couples TRBV6-4 to TRBJ1-1; D remains ambiguous. Germline CDR1 MRHNA, CDR2 SNTAGT. Trimming took 1 base from V and 1 from J, leaving 7 bases between them. CDR3 length: 14 residues. DNA for the CDR3: TGTGCCAGCAGTGACTGGGGAGGGAACACTGAAGCTTTCTTT. Amino acid sequence: CASSDWGGNTEAFF.

The J gene is TRBJ1-4, the V gene TRBV27; 8 bases map to TRBD1. V lost 6 bases, J lost 1 base, and 7 bases stayed unmatched. Germline V lookup: CDR1 MNHEY, CDR2 SMNVEV (reference sequence). There are 16 residues in the CDR3. The CDR3 region is CASRRTGTLTNEKLFF. The CDR3 bases are TGTGCCAGCAGGCGGACAGGGACGTTAACTAATGAAAAACTGTTTTTT.

The gene calls are TRBV19 and TRBJ2-1; D may be TRBD2 (6 bases). There are 14 residues in the CDR3. The V and J ends lost 5 bases and 3 bases respectively, with 11 bases between them. Germline V CDR1 and CDR2: LNHDA, SQIVND (reference sequence). This chain's CDR3 is CASSGGFFYNEQFF. In nucleotides, the CDR3 is TGTGCCAGTAGTGGGGGGTTCTTCTACAATGAGCAGTTCTTC.

The chain recombines TRBV7-2 with TRBJ1-5; D not certain. Trimming removed 3 bases from V and 5 bases from J, with 17 bases in between. CDR1 and CDR2 from the germline V gene are SGHTA and FQGNSA. The CDR3 extends over 16 amino acids. CDR3 coding DNA: TGTGCCAGCAGCTTCCTATGGAGGGAAGACCATCAGCCCCAGCATTTT. Translation gives CASSFLWREDHQPQHF.

DNA of the CDR3: TGTGCCAGCAAGGCCTGGCGGGAGCTTTCCTACGAGCAGTACTTC. It specifies CASKAWRELSYEQYF. The chain joins TRBV6-5 to TRBJ2-7, with 7 bases aligning to TRBD2. In germline, CDR1 is MNHEY, CDR2 SVGAGI. The CDR3 totals 15 residues. V was pared by 7 bases and J by 1 base, with 10 bases of the junction left unmatched.

The CDR3 DNA reads TGCGCCAGCCGGCCTTCACTAGCGAACTACGAGCAGTACTTC. Protein product: CASRPSLANYEQYF. The genes are TRBV10-2 and TRBJ2-7; TRBD2 matches 7 bases. V shed 8 bases, J shed 3 bases, and the junction held 10 bases outside the gene matches. Germline CDR1 and CDR2: WSHSY and SAAADI. CDR3 size: 14 residues.

This clone appeared once. The same CDR3 is also encoded by other DNA sequences in this sample. The V call is TRBV4-1, the J call TRBJ1-5, with D unresolved. The germline V gene encodes CDR1 MGHRA and CDR2 YSYEKL. Between the trimmed V and J ends, which lost 3 bases and 4 bases, there was a span of 10 bases. The CDR3 sequence is 14 residues long. DNA for the CDR3: TGCGCCAGCAGCCAGGAGGGTGGGAATCAGCCCCAGCATTTT. Protein: CASSQEGGNQPQHF.

This sequence joins TRBV18 and TRBJ2-5, with D unclear. V was trimmed by 0 bases and J by 2 bases, leaving 10 bases between them. Per germline, CDR1 KGHSH and CDR2 LQKENI. This CDR3 contains 15 residues. CDR3 loop: CASSPPNGRQETQYF. The CDR3 DNA follows: TGTGCCAGCTCACCACCCAATGGACGTCAAGAGACCCAGTACTTC.

The chain employs TRBV5-1 and TRBJ1-4; D is unclear. V was trimmed by 4 bases and J by 5 bases, leaving 12 bases between them. Germline V gives CDR1 SGHRS, CDR2 YFSETQ. The CDR3 length is 14 residues. In DNA form, the CDR3 reads TGCGCCAGCAGCGTAGGGAGAGCCAATGAAAAACTGTTTTTT. Encoded protein: CASSVGRANEKLFF.

The J gene is TRBJ2-3, the V gene TRBV4-3, with D possibly TRBD2 on 6 matching bases. Germline CDR1 and CDR2: LGHNA and YSLEER. The CDR3 runs to 17 residues. V lost 0 bases and J lost 2, with 15 bases in between. This CDR3 reads CASSQDRTAGNTDTQYF. CDR3 DNA sequence: TGCGCCAGCAGCCAAGATCGCACAGCGGGTAACACAGATACGCAGTATTTT.

This chain uses TRBV28 with TRBJ1-2, with D uncertain. CDR3 length: 15 residues. Germline V gene data show CDR1 as MDHEN and CDR2 as SYDVKM. Trimming removed 2 bases from V and 3 bases from J, with 13 bases in between. The CDR3 is CASSLRRNYYYGYTF. DNA for the CDR3: TGTGCCAGCAGTTTACGCAGAAACTATTACTATGGCTACACCTTC.

The J gene is TRBJ1-5, the V gene TRBV6-5; D is uncertain. In germline, CDR1 is MNHEY, CDR2 SVGAGI. Trimming took off 2 bases at V and 0 bases at J, with 8 bases between the two ends. The CDR3 is 15 amino acids. This CDR3 reads CASSYKGVSNQPQHF. In DNA, the CDR3 is TGTGCCAGCAGTTACAAGGGAGTTAGCAATCAGCCCCAGCATTTT.

V gene TRBV19 combines with J gene TRBJ2-7; D might be TRBD1 (5 bases). Germline V gene data show CDR1 as LNHDA and CDR2 as SQIVND (reference sequence). This CDR3 has 15 amino acids. V was cut by 4 bases and J by 4 bases, with 17 bases left in between. In nucleotides, the CDR3 is TGTGCCAGTAGTAAAAGACAGTCGTCCCCTTACGAGCAGTACTTC. It specifies CASSKRQSSPYEQYF.

The V gene is TRBV7-9, the J gene TRBJ1-1, with no clear D. This CDR3 comprises 14 residues. Germline CDR1 SEHNR, CDR2 FQNEAQ (reference sequence). V was shortened by 0 bases and J by 6 bases, with 11 bases between the two germline ends. CDR3 nucleotides: TGTGCCAGCAGCTTAGCCGGGGATGTAGCTGAAGCTTTCTTT. It yields the protein CASSLAGDVAEAFF. Based on the CDR3 plus reference TRBV7-9 and TRBJ1-1, the full variable domain is DTGVSQNPRHKITKRGQNVTFRCDPISEHNRLYWYRQTLGQGPEFLTYFQNEAQLEKSRLLSDRFSAERPKGSFSTLEIQRTEQGDSAMYLCASSLAGDVAEAFFGQGTRLTVV.

Concerning this clone: The sample has other DNA sequences that encode this CDR3 too. The CDR3 bases are TGTGCCAGCAGTCCTGAAGAGACCCAGTACTTC. Protein: CASSPEETQYF. V is TRBV2 and J is TRBJ2-5; D is unresolved. The V gene lost 5 bases and the J gene lost 3 bases, with 4 bases spanning the gap. The CDR3 is 11 residues long. Germline CDR1 reads SNHLY; CDR2 reads FYNNEI.

The chain combines TRBV2 with TRBJ1-5, with D tentatively TRBD1 (5 bases). The CDR3 runs to 15 residues. V gave up 8 bases and J gave up 4 bases, with 18 bases separating them. The germline V gene has CDR1 SNHLY and CDR2 FYNNEI. The CDR3 region is CASGETGTSNQPQHF. The DNA of the CDR3 is TGTGCCAGCGGCGAGACCGGGACTTCAAATCAGCCCCAGCATTTT.

The chain combines TRBV10-2 with TRBJ2-5, with D unclear. Trimming stripped 7 bases from V and 3 bases from J, with 6 bases between. CDR3 length equals 11 residues. CDR1 and CDR2 (germline): WSHSY, SAAADI. CDR3: CASKGKETQYF. CDR3 nucleotides: TGCGCCAGCAAAGGGAAAGAGACCCAGTACTTC.

The V and J genes are TRBV4-1 and TRBJ2-7; 12 bases agree with TRBD2. V shed 6 bases, J shed 3 bases, and the junction held 6 bases outside the gene matches. The CDR3 is 15 residues long. CDR1 and CDR2 from the germline V gene are MGHRA and YSYEKL. The CDR3 region is CASRQTSGSIYEQYF. In DNA, the CDR3 is TGCGCCAGCAGGCAGACTAGCGGGAGTATCTACGAGCAGTACTTC.

The CDR3 sequence: CASSLLAGLNEQFF. CDR3 DNA sequence: TGTGCCAGCAGCTTGCTAGCGGGGTTAAATGAGCAGTTCTTC. The chain carries TRBV5-5 and TRBJ2-1; 9 bases are shared with TRBD2. This CDR3 contains 14 residues. Germline V gene lookup returns CDR1 SGHKS and CDR2 YYEKEE (reference sequence). V dropped 1 base and J dropped 7; count of bases not matched to a gene: 3.

This clone was picked up one time. This rearrangement joins TRBV27 to TRBJ2-7, with 8 bases that match TRBD2. Germline loops: CDR1 MNHEY, CDR2 SMNVEV (reference sequence). This CDR3 contains 15 residues. J was trimmed by 5 bases and V by 3 bases; bases with no gene match: 9. The CDR3 DNA reads as TGTGCCAGCAGTTTGAAGGGACTAGAATCCCACGAGCAGTACTTC. It yields the protein CASSLKGLESHEQYF.

DNA for the CDR3: TGTGCCAGCAGTTTAACGGACAGGGGGTATTCGGTTAGCAATCAGCCCCAGCATTTT. Protein: CASSLTDRGYSVSNQPQHF. The V and J genes are TRBV28 and TRBJ1-5, with TRBD1 matching 10 bases. J was trimmed by 0 bases and V by 2 bases; bases with no gene match: 10. Germline CDR1 is MDHEN and CDR2 is SYDVKM. The CDR3 covers 19 residues.

The genes are TRBV27 and TRBJ2-1; 9 bases match TRBD2. CDR3 length equals 16 residues. V lost 6 bases and J lost 12; bases outside the gene matches: 18. Germline values: CDR1 MNHEY, CDR2 SMNVEV (reference sequence). The CDR3 loop is CASRLEWLAGTGVQFF. The CDR3, as DNA: TGTGCCAGCAGACTGGAGTGGCTAGCGGGGACGGGTGTGCAGTTCTTC.

The chain links TRBV7-9 to TRBJ2-3; tentative D call: TRBD2 (7 bases). The CDR3 contains 16 residues. In germline, CDR1 is SEHNR, CDR2 FQNEAQ (reference sequence). The V end lost 5 bases, the J end lost 3 bases, and 18 bases lay between the germline ends. The CDR3 protein is CASSPSQGGWTDTQYF. CDR3 DNA: TGTGCCAGCAGCCCCTCACAGGGAGGGTGGACAGATACGCAGTATTTT.